This TCR beta chain is from a study of T cells in Graves' hyperthyroidism and ophthalmopathy (dated by TCRdb to between 2017 and 2020). Describing the broader study: Peripheral blood was sampled at the time of initial diagnosis, prior to any treatment. To identify TCR V-J signatures that set the groups apart, the researchers used a discovery cohort of 100 patients, made up of roughly 45 with Graves' ophthalmopathy and about 55 with stable Graves' hyperthyroidism. Prospective prediction of ophthalmopathy was tested in an independent validation cohort of 18 to 20 hyperthyroidism patients and 17 patients who later progressed to ophthalmopathy. The roughly 99 discovery patients were divided at random into training and test sets in a 7:3 ratio. In addition, the study compared T-cell repertoires in thyroid tissue and in blood from five to seven Graves' hyperthyroidism patients. After sampling, hyperthyroidism patients received methimazole starting at 30 mg daily, and ophthalmopathy patients received high-dose intravenous methylprednisolone. TCR Vbeta CDR3 sequencing of 120 to 150 peripheral blood samples (fewer than 45 ophthalmopathy, 75 hyperthyroidism and some 17 progressor patients) is reported in the paper. Study-level results and caveats: A 13 V-J signature model separated ophthalmopathy from stable hyperthyroidism, with about 90% sensitivity and around 84% specificity in cross-validation and 80%/75% in testing. Most expanded thyroid clonotypes (frequency above 0.001) were also detected in blood, suggesting blood repertoires may reflect thyroid immune responses. In validation, the model predicted progression to ophthalmopathy a median of 6.5 months before onset, with about 67% sensitivity and around 76% specificity. No statistical method was used to set the sample size in advance, and investigators knew the group allocation.

Amplification of TCR beta CDR3 regions was carried out from RNA transcripts. The first round of RT-PCR for the TCR CDR3 was performed with the HTBI primer set and the Qiagen OneStep RT-PCR kit. Libraries were constructed in a second round of multiplex PCR, after which size selection and purification were carried out. Sequencing of the libraries was done on an Illumina HiSeq2000 using paired-end 100 bp reads. The study's own analysis went as follows. SOAPnuke was used to process the raw data, removing reads that contained adapters or uncalled bases, had a mean Phred below 15, or lacked an exact match to the constant primer or identifier. High-quality paired reads were merged using COPE v1.2.5, and each unique nucleotide sequence was defined as a clonotype. Clonotypes were aligned to IMGT TRBV, TRBD and TRBJ reference segments using MiTCR v1.1. Only V-J combinations with frequency above 0.0001, covering about 99% of repertoires, were analysed. The TCS score was defined as F50 (clonal expansion) divided by E x V (chaos), with BLOSUM62-based TCRdist calculated between CDR3 peptides within each V-J. Welch's t-statistics and random forest reduced just over 500 V-J features to 13, which were used in a naive Bayes classifier (R e1071). TCRdb passed the public sequencing reads through fastp at Q25 and MiXCR, retaining productive beta sequences. A single entry per CDR3 protein holds the most common genes and DNA from its merged rows. The V and J calls come from TCRdb's annotation, not from the publication. The sample table lists 500,000 to 550,000 distinct CDR3 sequences, roughly 21% of them with a count of one. The ten largest clones capture about 45% of the sample.

As regards this clonotype: Its antigen is still unknown. Base quality data are lacking; no much larger clone is found one base away.

In the ophthalmopathy patients, disease was moderately to severely active, with a Clinical Activity Score of 3 or more, a NOSPECS grade of 4 or more, and a duration of less than 3 months. Patients with uncontrolled infections, other autoimmune diseases, pregnancy or lactation were excluded. Diagnoses relied on clinical symptoms, serum thyroxine and TRAb, thyroid ultrasound and orbital computed tomography. Ficoll-Paque density gradient centrifugation was used to isolate PBMCs from around 9.1 ml of fresh peripheral blood. Total RNA was extracted with Trizol reagent, and quality was checked on an Agilent 2100 Bioanalyzer. The germline ends are 18 bases apart after V is trimmed by 7 bases and J by 8 bases. The CDR3, cysteine through phenylalanine, is 14 amino acids long. Only the CDR3 part of the read is kept: 42 bases, read in frame from the first base. The CDR1 and CDR2 encoded by the germline V gene are SGHTA and FQGNSA.

The source material was blood. The sequence is built from TRBV7-2 and TRBJ2-1; the D gene cannot be resolved reliably. The clonotype comes from a man aged 35-49 years with Graves' ophthalmopathy. The CDR3 loop reads CASKAQMVGDEQFF. The sequence in DNA is TGTGCCAGCAAGGCACAGATGGTGGGCGATGAGCAGTTCTTC.